This TCR beta chain stems from a study of shared clonotypes between healthy human individuals (dated by TCRdb to 2018 to 2020). Study-level background: Three men and a couple of women, aged 18 to 49 years, made up the cohort. For each donor, CD4 naive and CD4 memory were each given three plates, CD8 naive was given two plates, and CD8 memory was given one plate. The study deeply sequenced blood TCR repertoires of about 5 healthy adults to estimate repertoire size and the extent of clonotype sharing between individuals. Different laboratories and diverse techniques were used to prepare libraries and sequence TCR repertoires, to increase sequencing depth and limit assay-specific biases. Per donor, leukapheresis produced somewhere between about 0.8 and 9.5 billion PBMCs.

Broader findings and caveats from the paper: Because the study included only a small number of donors, the genetic and exposure-history diversity represented was limited. Compared with non-shared clonotypes, the clonotypes found in all four sorted-subset donors had higher generation probabilities. Incomplete sequencing was indicated by rarefaction of sorted-subset datasets, despite the large sequencing depth. Pairwise subsampling led to the expectation that sequencing depth would affect the degree of clonotype sharing among donors. Naive subsets generally had larger estimated clonotype richness than memory subsets did. Sampling was restricted to blood, and TCR repertoires in tissues likely differ from the TCR repertoires found in blood. Across several donors, about 5.2% of naive CD4, roughly 3.3% of naive CD8, 2% to 2.5% of memory CD4, and about 0.4% of memory CD8 clonotypes were shared.

This clone came up once. It lacks a known antigen. It has no much larger one-base neighbor in the sample; base qualities were not kept. For the CD8 naive samples, CD45RO-negative cells were positively selected for CCR7, yielding a CD45RA+CCR7+ population from which TemRA cells were excluded. Donors were healthy HIV-negative adults with no recently reported acute infections or vaccinations. All donors were Caucasian adults living in Nashville, Tennessee, USA. Blood was collected by leukapheresis, and PBMCs were isolated by Ficoll-Histopaque density gradient centrifugation and then cryopreserved in liquid nitrogen vapor phase. Purity and quantity of every magnetically sorted T cell population were checked by analytical flow cytometry. Each sorted fraction had its genomic DNA isolated and then quantified by UV absorbance on a Nanodrop 2000c. V ends up 0 bases short and J 4 bases short, with an unmatched junction base count of 15. Taken from cysteine to phenylalanine, the CDR3 has 19 residues. Only CDR3 DNA is held: 57 bases, read in frame from base 1. Per the germline V gene, MNHNS is the CDR1 and SASEGT is the CDR2.

Using the deep immunoSEQ assay, multiplex PCR amplified TCR CDR3 regions from genomic DNA. Extracted genomic DNA from each cell subset was distributed evenly across all wells of several immunoSEQ 96-well plates, and each plate was treated as a replicate. For sorted subsets, around 200 ng genomic DNA, equal to tens of thousands of T cell genomes, was loaded into each replicate PCR. Purified libraries were quantified with a Qubit 3.0 fluorometer, sized on a Bioanalyzer 2100, and re-quantified with the KAPA Library Quantification kit. A separate single-read 150-cycle Illumina NextSeq 550 flow cell was used to sequence each immunoSEQ 96-well plate. In the authors' own workflow: Because only junctional sequences without quality scores were contained in the immunoSEQ output, filtering matching that applied to full-length reads could not be performed. Sequences were annotated with PyIR, a Python wrapper for IgBLAST v1.9, and V/J genes and CDR3 were assigned using IMGT germline references. Reads were filtered out if the reads had weak V/J assignments (E-value above 1e-6), no CDR3, stop codons, out-of-frame junctions, or ambiguous translated residues. A V3J clonotype was defined by an identical inferred V gene, J gene, and CDR3 amino acid sequence. Percentage overlap between repertoires was calculated by dividing the number of shared unique clonotypes by the size of the smaller repertoire. Three approaches were used to assess repertoire richness: RTK rarefaction, the Chao1 estimator, and Recon v2.1 estimates of unobserved clonotypes. Generation probabilities for all TCRbeta clonotypes obtained by the gDNA method from several donors were computed using OLGA. This immuneACCESS table, as held by TCRdb, lists in-frame sequences with V and J called but not all clones. Of the missing ones, under half trace to an unresolved V gene in checked studies; the others have no known cause. V, J and clone size are taken as reported in that table, and D and trimming were inferred from the DNA itself. The sample has roughly 600,000 clones on record, roughly 98% of them singletons. The top ten clonotypes cover approximately 0.3% of the sample.

The source is a man between 25 and 39 years old in good health. What was sequenced was naive CD8+ T cells sorted from blood. The sample's cell subset or site label is to be understood as: CD45RA+CCR7+. The chain was built from TRBV6-1 and TRBJ2-5; 9 bases in the middle match TRBD2. The DNA sequence is TGTGCCAGCAGTGAAGCGGGGTCCCCCCGGTCTAGCGGGATAGAGACCCAGTACTTC. This encodes CASSEAGSPRSSGIETQYF.